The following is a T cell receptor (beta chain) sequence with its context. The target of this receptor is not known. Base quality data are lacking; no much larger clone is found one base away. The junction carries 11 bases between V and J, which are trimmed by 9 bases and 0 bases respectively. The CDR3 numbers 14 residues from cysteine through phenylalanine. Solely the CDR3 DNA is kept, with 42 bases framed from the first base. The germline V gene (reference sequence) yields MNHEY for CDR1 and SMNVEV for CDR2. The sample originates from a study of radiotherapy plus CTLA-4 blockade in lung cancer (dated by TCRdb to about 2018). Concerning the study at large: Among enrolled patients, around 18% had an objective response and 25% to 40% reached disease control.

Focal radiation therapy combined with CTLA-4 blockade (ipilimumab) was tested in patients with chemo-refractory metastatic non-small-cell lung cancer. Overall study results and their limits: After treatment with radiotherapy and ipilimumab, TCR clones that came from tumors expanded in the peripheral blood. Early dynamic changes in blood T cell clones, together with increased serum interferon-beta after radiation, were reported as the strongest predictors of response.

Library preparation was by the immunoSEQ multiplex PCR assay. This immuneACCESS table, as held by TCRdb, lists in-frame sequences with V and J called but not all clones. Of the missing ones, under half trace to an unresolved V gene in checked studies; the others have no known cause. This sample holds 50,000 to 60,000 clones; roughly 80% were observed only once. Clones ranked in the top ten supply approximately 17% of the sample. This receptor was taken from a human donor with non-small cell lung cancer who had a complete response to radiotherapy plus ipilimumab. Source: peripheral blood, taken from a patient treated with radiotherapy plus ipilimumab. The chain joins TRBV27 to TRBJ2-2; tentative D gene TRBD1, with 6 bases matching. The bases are TGTGCCAGTTGGGACACCGCGAACACCGGGGAGCTGTTTTTT. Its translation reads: CASWDTANTGELFF.